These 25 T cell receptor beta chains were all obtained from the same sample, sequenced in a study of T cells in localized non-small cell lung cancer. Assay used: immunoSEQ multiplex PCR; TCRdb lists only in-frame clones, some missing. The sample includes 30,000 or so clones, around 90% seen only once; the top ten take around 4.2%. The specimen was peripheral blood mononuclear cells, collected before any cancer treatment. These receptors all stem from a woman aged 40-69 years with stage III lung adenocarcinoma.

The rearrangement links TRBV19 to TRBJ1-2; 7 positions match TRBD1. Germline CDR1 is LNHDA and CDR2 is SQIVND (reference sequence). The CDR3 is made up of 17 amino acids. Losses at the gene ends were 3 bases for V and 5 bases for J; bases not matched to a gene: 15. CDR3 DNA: TGTGCCAGTAGTATTCGACAGGGAAGTTCAACTCCATATGGCTACACCTTC. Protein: CASSIRQGSSTPYGYTF.

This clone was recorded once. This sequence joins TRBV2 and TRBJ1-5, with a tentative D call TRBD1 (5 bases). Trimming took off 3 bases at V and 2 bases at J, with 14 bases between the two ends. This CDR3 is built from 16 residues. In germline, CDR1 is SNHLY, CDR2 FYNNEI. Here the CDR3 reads CASSDSGGVGNQPQHF. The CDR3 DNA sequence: TGTGCCAGCAGTGATTCTGGGGGGGTCGGCAATCAGCCCCAGCATTTT.

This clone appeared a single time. The chain's CDR3 is CASSIEDRGQPQHF. The CDR3, as DNA: TGTGCCAGTAGTATAGAAGACCGCGGTCAGCCCCAGCATTTT. The chain links TRBV19 to TRBJ1-5, with D uncertain. The CDR3 is 14 residues long. Looked up from germline, CDR1 is LNHDA and CDR2 is SQIVND (reference sequence). V was shortened by 0 bases and J by 6 bases, with 9 bases between the two germline ends.

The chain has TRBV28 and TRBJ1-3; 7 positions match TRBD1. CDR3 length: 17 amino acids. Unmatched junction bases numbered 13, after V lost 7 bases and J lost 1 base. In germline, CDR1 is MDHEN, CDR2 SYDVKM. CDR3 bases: TGTGCCAGCACCACCCTTGGGGGACAGCTATCTGGAAACACCATATATTTT. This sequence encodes CASTTLGGQLSGNTIYF.

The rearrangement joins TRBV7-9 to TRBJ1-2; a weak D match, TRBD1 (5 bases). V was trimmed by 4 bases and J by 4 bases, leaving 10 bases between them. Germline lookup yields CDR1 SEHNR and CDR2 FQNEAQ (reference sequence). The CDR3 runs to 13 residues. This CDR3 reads CASSYQGPYGYTF. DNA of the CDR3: TGTGCCAGCAGCTACCAGGGCCCCTATGGCTACACCTTC.

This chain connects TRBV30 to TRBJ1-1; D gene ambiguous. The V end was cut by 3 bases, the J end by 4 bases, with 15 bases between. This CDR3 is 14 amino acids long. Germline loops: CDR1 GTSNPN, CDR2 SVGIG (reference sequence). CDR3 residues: CAWRPEGEGTEAFF. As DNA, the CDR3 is TGTGCCTGGAGGCCGGAAGGTGAGGGCACTGAAGCTTTCTTT.

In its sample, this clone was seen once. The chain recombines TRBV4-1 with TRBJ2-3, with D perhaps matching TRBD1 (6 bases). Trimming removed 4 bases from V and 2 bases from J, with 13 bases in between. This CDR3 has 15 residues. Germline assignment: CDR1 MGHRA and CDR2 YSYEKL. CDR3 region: CASSRSGQYTDTQYF. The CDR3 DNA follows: TGCGCCAGCAGCCGATCCGGACAGTACACAGATACGCAGTATTTT.

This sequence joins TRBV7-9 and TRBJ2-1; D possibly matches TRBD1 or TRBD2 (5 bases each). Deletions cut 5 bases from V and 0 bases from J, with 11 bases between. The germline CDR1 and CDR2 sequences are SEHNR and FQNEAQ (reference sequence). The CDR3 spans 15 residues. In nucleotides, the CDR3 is TGTGCCAGCAGCCTACGGGGCAGCTCCTACAATGAGCAGTTCTTC. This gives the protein CASSLRGSSYNEQFF. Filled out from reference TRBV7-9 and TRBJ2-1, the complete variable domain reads DTGVSQNPRHKITKRGQNVTFRCDPISEHNRLYWYRQTLGQGPEFLTYFQNEAQLEKSRLLSDRFSAERPKGSFSTLEIQRTEQGDSAMYLCASSLRGSSYNEQFFGPGTRLTVL.

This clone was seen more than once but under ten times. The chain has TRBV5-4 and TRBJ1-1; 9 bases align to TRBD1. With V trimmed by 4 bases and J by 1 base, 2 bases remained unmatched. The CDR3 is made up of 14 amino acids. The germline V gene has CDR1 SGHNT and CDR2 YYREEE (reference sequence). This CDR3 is CASSGGQGNTEAFF. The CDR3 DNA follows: TGTGCCAGCAGCGGGGGACAGGGGAACACTGAAGCTTTCTTT. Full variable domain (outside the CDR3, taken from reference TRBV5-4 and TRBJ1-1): ETGVTQSPTHLIKTRGQQVTLRCSSQSGHNTVSWYQQALGQGPQFIFQYYREEENGRGNFPPRFSGLQFPNYSSELNVNALELDDSALYLCASSGGQGNTEAFFGQGTRLTVV.

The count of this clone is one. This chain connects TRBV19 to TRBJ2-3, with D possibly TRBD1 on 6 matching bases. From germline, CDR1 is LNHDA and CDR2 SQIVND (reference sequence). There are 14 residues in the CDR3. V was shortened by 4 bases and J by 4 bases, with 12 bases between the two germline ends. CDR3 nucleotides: TGTGCCAGTAGTACTTTACAGGGATCAGATACGCAGTATTTT. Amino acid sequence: CASSTLQGSDTQYF.

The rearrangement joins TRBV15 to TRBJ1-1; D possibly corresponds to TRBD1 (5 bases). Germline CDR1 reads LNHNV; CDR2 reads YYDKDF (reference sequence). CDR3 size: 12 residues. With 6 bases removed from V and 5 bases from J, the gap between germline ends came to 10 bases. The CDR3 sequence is CATSRRGTEAFF. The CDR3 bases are TGTGCCACCAGTAGGAGGGGAACTGAAGCTTTCTTT.

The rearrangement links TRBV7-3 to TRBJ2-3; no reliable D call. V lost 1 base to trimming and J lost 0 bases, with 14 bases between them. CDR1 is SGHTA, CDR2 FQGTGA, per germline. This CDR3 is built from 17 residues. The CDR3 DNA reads TGTGCCAGCAGCTTAAATGGCGCATTTCCTAGCACAGATACGCAGTATTTT. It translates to CASSLNGAFPSTDTQYF.

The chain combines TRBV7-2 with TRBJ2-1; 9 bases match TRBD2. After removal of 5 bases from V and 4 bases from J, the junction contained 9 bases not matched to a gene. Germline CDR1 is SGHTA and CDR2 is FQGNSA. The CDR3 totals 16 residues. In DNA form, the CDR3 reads TGTGCCAGCAGCCGTAGCGGGAGATCCTATTACAATGAGCAGTTCTTC. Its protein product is CASSRSGRSYYNEQFF. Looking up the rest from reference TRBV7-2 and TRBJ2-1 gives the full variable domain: GAGVSQSPSNKVTEKGKDVELRCDPISGHTALYWYRQSLGQGLEFLIYFQGNSAPDKSGLPSDRFSAERTGGSVSTLTIQRTQQEDSAVYLCASSRSGRSYYNEQFFGPGTRLTVL.

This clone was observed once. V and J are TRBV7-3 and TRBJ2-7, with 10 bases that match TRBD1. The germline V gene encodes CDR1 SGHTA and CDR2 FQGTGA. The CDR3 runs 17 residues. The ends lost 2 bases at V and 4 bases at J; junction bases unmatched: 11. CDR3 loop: CASSLAIDRGQVYEQYF. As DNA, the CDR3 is TGTGCCAGCAGCTTAGCAATCGACAGGGGGCAAGTGTACGAGCAGTACTTC.

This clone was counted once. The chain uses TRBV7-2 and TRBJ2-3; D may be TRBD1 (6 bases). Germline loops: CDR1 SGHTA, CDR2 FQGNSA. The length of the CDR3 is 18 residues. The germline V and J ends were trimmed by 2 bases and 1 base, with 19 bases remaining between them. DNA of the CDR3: TGTGCCAGCAGCTTAAGTCTGGGACACCCCGGTCGCACAGATACGCAGTATTTT. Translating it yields CASSLSLGHPGRTDTQYF.

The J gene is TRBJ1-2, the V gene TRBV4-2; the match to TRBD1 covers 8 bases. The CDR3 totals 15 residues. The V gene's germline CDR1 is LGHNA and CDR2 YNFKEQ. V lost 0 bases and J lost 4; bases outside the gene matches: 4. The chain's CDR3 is CASSQDWGQVYGYTF. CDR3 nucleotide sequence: TGTGCCAGCAGCCAAGATTGGGGACAGGTCTATGGCTACACCTTC.

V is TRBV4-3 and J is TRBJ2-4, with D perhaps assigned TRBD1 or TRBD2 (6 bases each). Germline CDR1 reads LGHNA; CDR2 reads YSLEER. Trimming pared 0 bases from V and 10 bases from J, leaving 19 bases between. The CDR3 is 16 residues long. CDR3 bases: TGCGCCAGCAGCCAAGATCCCGACGGGGGCTCGGGGATTCAGTACTTC. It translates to CASSQDPDGGSGIQYF.

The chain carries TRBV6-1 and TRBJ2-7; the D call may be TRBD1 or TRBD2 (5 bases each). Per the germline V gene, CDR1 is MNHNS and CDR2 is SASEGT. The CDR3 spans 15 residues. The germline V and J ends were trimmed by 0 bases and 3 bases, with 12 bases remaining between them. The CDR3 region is CASSEAPGPVYEQYF. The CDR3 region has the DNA TGTGCCAGCAGTGAAGCCCCGGGACCGGTCTACGAGCAGTACTTC.

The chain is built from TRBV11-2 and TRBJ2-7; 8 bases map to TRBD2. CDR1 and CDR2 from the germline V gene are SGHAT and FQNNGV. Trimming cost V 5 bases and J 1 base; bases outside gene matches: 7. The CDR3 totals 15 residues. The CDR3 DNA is TGTGCCAGCAGCCCTCCCGGGACTAGGTCCTACGAGCAGTACTTC. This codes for CASSPPGTRSYEQYF.

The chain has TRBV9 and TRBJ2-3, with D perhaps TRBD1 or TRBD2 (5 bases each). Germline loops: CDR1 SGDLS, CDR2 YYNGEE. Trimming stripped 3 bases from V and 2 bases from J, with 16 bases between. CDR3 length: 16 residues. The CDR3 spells CASSAGTSFSTDTQYF. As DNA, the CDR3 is TGTGCCAGCAGCGCCGGGACCAGCTTCTCCACAGATACGCAGTATTTT.

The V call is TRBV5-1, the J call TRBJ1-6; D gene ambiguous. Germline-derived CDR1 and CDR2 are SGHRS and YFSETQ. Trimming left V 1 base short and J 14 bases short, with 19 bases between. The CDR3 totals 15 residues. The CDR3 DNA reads TGCGCCAGCAGCTTGACGCGTGGACGGTCTCCCACCCTCCACTTT. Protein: CASSLTRGRSPTLHF.

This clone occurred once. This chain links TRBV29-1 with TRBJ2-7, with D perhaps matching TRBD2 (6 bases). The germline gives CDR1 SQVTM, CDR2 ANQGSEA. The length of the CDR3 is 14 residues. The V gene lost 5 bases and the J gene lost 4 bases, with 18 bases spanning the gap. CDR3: CSVLEPGLLYEQYF. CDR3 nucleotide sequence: TGCAGCGTTCTCGAACCGGGACTCCTATACGAGCAGTACTTC.

The CDR3 reads CAWGERGSTEAFF. DNA for the CDR3: TGTGCCTGGGGAGAGAGGGGTAGCACTGAAGCTTTCTTT. The chain joins TRBV30 to TRBJ1-1; D perhaps matches TRBD1 (5 bases). The V gene's germline CDR1 is GTSNPN and CDR2 SVGIG (reference sequence). The V and J ends lost 5 bases and 4 bases respectively, with 14 bases between them. This CDR3 contains 13 residues.

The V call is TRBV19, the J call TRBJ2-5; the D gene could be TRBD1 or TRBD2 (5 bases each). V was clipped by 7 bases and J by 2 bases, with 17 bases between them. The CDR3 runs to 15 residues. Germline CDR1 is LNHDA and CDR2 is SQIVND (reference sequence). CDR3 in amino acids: CASTLTGTPQETQYF. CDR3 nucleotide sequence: TGTGCCAGTACTCTTACGGGGACCCCTCAAGAGACCCAGTACTTC.

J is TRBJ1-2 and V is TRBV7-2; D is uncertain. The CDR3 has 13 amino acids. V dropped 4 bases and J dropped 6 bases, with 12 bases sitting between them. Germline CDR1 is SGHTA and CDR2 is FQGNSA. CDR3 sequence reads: CASSSVGANGYTF. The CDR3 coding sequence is TGTGCCAGCAGCTCGGTGGGAGCGAATGGCTACACCTTC.